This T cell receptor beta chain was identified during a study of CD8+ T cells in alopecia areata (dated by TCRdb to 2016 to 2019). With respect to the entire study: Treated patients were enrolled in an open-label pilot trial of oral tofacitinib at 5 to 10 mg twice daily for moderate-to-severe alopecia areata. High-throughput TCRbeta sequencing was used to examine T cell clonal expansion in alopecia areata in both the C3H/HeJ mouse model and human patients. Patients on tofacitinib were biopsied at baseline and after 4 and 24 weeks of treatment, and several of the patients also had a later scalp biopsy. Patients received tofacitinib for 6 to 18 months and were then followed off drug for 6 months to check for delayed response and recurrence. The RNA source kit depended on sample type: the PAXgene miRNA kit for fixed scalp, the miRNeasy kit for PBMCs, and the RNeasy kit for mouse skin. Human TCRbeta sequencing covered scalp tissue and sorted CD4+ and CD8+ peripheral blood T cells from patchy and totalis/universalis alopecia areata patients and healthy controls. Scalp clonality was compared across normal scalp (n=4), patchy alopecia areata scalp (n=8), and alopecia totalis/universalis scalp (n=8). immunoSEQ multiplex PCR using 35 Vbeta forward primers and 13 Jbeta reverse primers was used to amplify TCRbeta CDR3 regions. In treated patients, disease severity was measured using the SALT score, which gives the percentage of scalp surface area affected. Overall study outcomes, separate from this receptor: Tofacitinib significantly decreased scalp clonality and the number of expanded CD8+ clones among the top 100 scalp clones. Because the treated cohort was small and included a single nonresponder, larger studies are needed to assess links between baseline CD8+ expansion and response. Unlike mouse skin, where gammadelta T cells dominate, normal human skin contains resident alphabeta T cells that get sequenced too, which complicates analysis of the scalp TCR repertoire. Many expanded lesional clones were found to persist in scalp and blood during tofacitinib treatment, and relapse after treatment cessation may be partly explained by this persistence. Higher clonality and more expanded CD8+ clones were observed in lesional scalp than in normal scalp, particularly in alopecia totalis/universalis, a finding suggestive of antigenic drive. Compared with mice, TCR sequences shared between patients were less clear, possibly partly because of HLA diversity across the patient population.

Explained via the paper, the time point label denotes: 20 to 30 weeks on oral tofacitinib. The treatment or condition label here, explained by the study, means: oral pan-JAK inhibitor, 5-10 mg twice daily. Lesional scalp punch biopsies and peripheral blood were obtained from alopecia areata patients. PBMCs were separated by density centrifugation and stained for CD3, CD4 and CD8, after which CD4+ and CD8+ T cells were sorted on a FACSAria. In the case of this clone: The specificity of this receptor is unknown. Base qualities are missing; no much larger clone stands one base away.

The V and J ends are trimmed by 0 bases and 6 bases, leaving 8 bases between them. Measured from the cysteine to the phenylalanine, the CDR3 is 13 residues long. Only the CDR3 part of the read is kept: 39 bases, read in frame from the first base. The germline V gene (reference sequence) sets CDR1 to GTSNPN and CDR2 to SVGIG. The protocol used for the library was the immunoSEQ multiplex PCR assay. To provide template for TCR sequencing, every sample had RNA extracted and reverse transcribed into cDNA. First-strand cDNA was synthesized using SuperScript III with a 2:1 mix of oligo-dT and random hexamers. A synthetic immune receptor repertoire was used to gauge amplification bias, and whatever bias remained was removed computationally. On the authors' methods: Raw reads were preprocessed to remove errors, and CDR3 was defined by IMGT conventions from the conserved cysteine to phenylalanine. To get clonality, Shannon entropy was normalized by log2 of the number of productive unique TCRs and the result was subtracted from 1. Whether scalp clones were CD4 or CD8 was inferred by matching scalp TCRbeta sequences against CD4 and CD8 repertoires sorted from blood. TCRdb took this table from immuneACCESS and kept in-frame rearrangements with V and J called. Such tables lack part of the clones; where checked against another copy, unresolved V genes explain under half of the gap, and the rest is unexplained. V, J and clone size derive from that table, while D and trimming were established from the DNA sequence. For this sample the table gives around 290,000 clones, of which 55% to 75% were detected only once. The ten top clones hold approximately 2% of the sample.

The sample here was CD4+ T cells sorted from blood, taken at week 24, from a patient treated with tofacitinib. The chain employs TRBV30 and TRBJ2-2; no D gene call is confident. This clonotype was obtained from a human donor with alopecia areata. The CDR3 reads CAWSVRSAGELFF. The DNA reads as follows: TGTGCCTGGAGTGTACGTTCCGCCGGGGAGCTGTTTTTT.